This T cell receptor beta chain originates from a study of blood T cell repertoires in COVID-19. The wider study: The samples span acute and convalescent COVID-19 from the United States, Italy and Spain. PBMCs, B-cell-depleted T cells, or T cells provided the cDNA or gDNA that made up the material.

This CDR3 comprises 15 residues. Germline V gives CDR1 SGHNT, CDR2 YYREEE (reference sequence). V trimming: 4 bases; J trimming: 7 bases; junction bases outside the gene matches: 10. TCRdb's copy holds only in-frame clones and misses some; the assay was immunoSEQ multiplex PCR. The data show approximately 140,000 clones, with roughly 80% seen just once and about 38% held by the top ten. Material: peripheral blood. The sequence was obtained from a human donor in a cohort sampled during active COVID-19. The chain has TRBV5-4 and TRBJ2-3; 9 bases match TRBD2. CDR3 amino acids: CASSLERGASHTQYF. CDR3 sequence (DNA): TGTGCCAGCAGCCTAGAGCGGGGGGCCTCTCATACGCAGTATTTT.